Following are 12 T cell receptor beta chains from one sample sequenced in a study of spatial heterogeneity in lung cancer. TCRdb independently ran MiXCR on the 5' RACE reads; one entry per CDR3 protein. Found here are some 2,000 distinct CDR3 sequences, approximately 8.2% of them singletons; the top ten hold around 21%. General study findings and limits: Within tumors, counts of expanded alpha and beta TCRs tracked tumor mutation counts.

Antigens of these TCRs are unknown. Sample time point: sample taken at primary tumor resection. The sequenced sample was lung tumor tissue, obtained at surgery. All receptors derive from a male donor with early-stage non-small cell lung cancer.

The chain uses TRBV12-3 or TRBV12-4 and TRBJ2-6, with unresolved D. V was shortened by 5 bases and J by 0 bases, with 11 bases between the two germline ends. The CDR3 runs 16 residues. The CDR3 loop reads CASSPLRASGANVLTF. DNA for the CDR3: TGTGCCAGCAGTCCTCTGCGAGCCTCTGGGGCCAACGTCCTGACTTTC.

This clonotype is medium-sized. The chain is built from TRBV7-3 and TRBJ2-1; D ambiguous. In germline, CDR1 is SGHTA, CDR2 FQGTGA. This CDR3 is 13 amino acids long. V shed 4 bases and J shed 4 bases, with 8 bases lying between them. CDR3 region: CASSSPMYNEQFF. CDR3 nucleotides: TGTGCCAGCAGCTCCCCGATGTACAATGAGCAGTTCTTC.

Only a few counts were recorded for this clonotype. The chain recombines TRBV3-1 with TRBJ2-3, with D perhaps TRBD2 (5 bases). Between the trimmed V and J ends, which lost 1 base and 6 bases, there was a span of 5 bases. This CDR3 spans 12 amino acids. Germline loops: CDR1 LGHDT, CDR2 YNNKEL (reference sequence). The CDR3, as DNA: TGTGCCAGCAGCCAAGGAGGGGATACGCAGTATTTT. Translation gives CASSQGGDTQYF.

Judged by abundance, this clonotype is medium-sized (0.01 to 0.1%). This chain uses TRBV7-9 with TRBJ2-2; D call uncertain. This CDR3 spans 14 amino acids. V was shortened by 1 base and J by 2 bases, with 5 bases between the two germline ends. The germline CDR1 and CDR2 sequences are SEHNR and FQNEAQ (reference sequence). The CDR3 DNA reads as TGTGCCAGCAGCTTAGAGCGTAACACCGGGGAGCTGTTTTTT. It is translated as CASSLERNTGELFF.

This clonotype rates as large. The chain has TRBV30 and TRBJ2-4; 9 bases fit TRBD1. The CDR3 contains 15 residues. Germline CDR1 is GTSNPN and CDR2 is SVGIG (reference sequence). The J segment lost 5 bases and the V segment lost 4 bases, leaving 9 bases of the junction unmatched. CDR3 residues: CAWTPGTGTQNIQYF. CDR3 sequence (DNA): TGTGCCTGGACCCCCGGGACAGGGACCCAAAACATTCAGTACTTC.

This clonotype is deemed medium-sized. The chain is built from TRBV29-1 and TRBJ2-7; D uncertain. Germline V gene lookup returns CDR1 SQVTM and CDR2 ANQGSEA. V was shortened by 4 bases and J by 2 bases, with 12 bases between the two germline ends. The CDR3 has 13 residues. Written as DNA, the CDR3 is TGCAGCGTTGCCTCGCCCACGACCTACGAGCAGTACTTC. Translating gives CSVASPTTYEQYF.

In its sample, this clonotype ranks as medium-sized. The V call is TRBV12-5, the J call TRBJ2-2; 11 bases match TRBD2. V shed 0 bases and J 7 bases; nucleotides not matched to a gene: 1. The CDR3 runs 15 residues. CDR1 and CDR2 (germline): LGHNT, FRNRAP. For the CDR3, the DNA is TGTGCTAGTGGTTTGGTAACTAGCGGGAGCGGGGAGCTGTTTTTT. Protein: CASGLVTSGSGELFF.

The chain uses TRBV7-9 and TRBJ1-3; D is uncertain. Trimming pared 1 base from V and 3 bases from J, leaving 4 bases between. Germline V gene data show CDR1 as SEHNR and CDR2 as FQNEAQ (reference sequence). This CDR3 region has 13 residues. CDR3 sequence reads: CASSLGGGNTIYF. CDR3 DNA: TGTGCCAGCAGCTTAGGCGGTGGAAACACCATATATTTT.

In this sample, this clonotype is medium-sized (0.01 to 0.1%). This chain connects TRBV4-2 to TRBJ1-1, with D possibly being TRBD1 (5 bases). Germline V CDR1 and CDR2: LGHNA, YNFKEQ. V dropped 1 base and J dropped 0 bases, with 9 bases sitting between them. There are 15 residues in the CDR3. CDR3 coding DNA: TGTGCCAGCAGCCAAGTCGGGGACCTGAACACTGAAGCTTTCTTT. Its translation: CASSQVGDLNTEAFF.

V is TRBV12-3 or TRBV12-4 and J is TRBJ2-7; 9 nucleotides match TRBD2. The CDR3 contains 17 residues. The V gene end was trimmed by 5 bases and the J gene end by 5 bases; junction bases not matched to a gene: 16. The CDR3 is CASSPLISGRAVDEQYV. As DNA, the CDR3 is TGTGCCAGCAGTCCCCTAATTAGCGGGAGAGCGGTCGACGAGCAGTACGTC.

The chain uses TRBV6-5 and TRBJ1-2; D possibly corresponds to TRBD1 (5 bases). This CDR3 contains 13 residues. Germline V CDR1 and CDR2: MNHEY, SVGAGI. The germline V and J ends were trimmed by 5 bases and 5 bases, with 12 bases remaining between them. The CDR3 bases are TGTGCCAGCAGTCCGGACGGGACGTATGGCTACACCTTC. Its protein is CASSPDGTYGYTF.

Relative to its sample, this clonotype is medium-sized. The chain couples TRBV19 to TRBJ2-1; D gene uncertain. CDR1 and CDR2 (germline): LNHDA, SQIVND (reference sequence). V was cut by 6 bases and J by 2 bases, with 11 bases left in between. This CDR3 is built from 14 residues. CDR3 protein: CASRDSGAYNEQFF. CDR3 coding DNA: TGTGCCAGTAGGGATTCTGGCGCCTACAATGAGCAGTTCTTC.